The entry below gives a single TCR beta chain sequence along with its context. TRB was amplified by touch-down multiplex PCR, primer pools A and B combined. TCRdb reprocessed the multiplex PCR reads and keeps a single row for each CDR3 protein, giving no DNA. With 3,000 to 4,000 distinct CDR3 sequences in the sample, the ten largest clones hold around 6.7%. TRB amplification used approximately 250 ng of peripheral blood genomic DNA. This entry comes from a study of T cell clusters in autoimmune cytopenias. Germline V lookup: CDR1 LGHNA, CDR2 YSLEER. This CDR3 contains 14 residues. In addition, the sample was reused for a study of T cell repertoires in aging, cancer and after chemotherapy. That work contributes: Loss of evenness, beyond lost richness, contributed to age-related TCR diversity decline in cancer patients. No conclusions about immunological memory after chemotherapy can be drawn from the repertoire data.

This chain joins TRBV4-3 and TRBJ2-1; TCRdb names TRBD1, which stays unverified in the absence of DNA. Sample: peripheral blood. This receptor was taken from a human donor in good health. The CDR3 spells CASSQDPGGNEQFF.